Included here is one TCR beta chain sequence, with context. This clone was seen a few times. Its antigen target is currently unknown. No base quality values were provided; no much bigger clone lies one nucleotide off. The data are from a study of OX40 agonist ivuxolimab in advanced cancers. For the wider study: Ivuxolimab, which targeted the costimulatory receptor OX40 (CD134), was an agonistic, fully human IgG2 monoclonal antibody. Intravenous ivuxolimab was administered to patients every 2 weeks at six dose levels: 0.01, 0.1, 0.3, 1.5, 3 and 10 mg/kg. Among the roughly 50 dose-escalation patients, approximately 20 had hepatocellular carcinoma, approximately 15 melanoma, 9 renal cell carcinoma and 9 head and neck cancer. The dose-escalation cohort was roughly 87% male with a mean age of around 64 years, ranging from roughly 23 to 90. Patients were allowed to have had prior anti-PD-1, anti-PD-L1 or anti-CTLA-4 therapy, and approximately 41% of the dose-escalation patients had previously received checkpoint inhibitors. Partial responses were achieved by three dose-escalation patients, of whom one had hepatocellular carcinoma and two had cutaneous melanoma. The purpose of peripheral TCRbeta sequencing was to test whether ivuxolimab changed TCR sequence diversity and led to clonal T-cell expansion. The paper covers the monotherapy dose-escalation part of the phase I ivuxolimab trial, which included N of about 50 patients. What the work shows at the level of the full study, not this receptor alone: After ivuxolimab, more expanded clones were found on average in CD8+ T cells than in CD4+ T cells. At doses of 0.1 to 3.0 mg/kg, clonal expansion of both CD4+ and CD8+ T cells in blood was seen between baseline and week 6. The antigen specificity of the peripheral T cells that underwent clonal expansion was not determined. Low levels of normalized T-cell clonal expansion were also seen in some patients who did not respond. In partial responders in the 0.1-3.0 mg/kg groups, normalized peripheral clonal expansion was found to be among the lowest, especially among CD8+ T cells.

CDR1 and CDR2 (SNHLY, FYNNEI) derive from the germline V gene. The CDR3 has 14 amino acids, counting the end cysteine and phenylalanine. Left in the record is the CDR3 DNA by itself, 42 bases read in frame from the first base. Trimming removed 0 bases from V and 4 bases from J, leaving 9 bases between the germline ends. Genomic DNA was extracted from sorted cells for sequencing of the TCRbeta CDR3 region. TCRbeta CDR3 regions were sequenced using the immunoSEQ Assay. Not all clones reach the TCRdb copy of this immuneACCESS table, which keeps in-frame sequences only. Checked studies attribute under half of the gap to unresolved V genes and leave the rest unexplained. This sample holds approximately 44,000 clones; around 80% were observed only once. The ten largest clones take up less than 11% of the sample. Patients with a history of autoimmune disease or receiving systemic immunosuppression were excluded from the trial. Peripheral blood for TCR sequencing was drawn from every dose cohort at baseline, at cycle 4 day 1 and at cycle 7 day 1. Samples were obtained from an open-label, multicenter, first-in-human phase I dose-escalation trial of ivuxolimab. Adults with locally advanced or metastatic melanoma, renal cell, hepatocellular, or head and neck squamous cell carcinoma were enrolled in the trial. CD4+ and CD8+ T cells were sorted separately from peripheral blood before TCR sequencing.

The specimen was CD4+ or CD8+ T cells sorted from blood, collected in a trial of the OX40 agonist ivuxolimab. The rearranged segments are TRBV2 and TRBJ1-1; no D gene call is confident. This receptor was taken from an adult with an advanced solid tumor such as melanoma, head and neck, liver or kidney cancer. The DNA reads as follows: TGTGCCAGCAGTGAAGCAGGGCCGGGCACTGAAGCTTTCTTT. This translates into CASSEAGPGTEAFF.